These 23 T cell receptor beta chains originate from one sample sequenced in a study of graft-versus-host responses after intestinal transplantation. Clones were sequenced by immunoSEQ multiplex PCR, and TCRdb holds only the in-frame ones, with some missing. The sample holds 6,000 to 8,000 clones, 83% seen once. The starting material, graft tissue, was processed to release intraepithelial and lamina propria lymphocytes. The sequencing used ileum tissue, collected roughly 300 days after intestinal transplant. These receptors originate from a human patient who received an intestinal transplant, so some T cells may come from the graft donor.

The chain is built from TRBV5-1 and TRBJ2-3, with TRBD2 identical over 11 bases. This CDR3 region has 17 residues. CDR1 is SGHRS, CDR2 YFSETQ, per germline. Losses at the gene ends were 0 bases for V and 1 base for J; bases not matched to a gene: 4. Here the CDR3 reads CASSLELAGVGTDTQYF. The CDR3 DNA reads TGCGCCAGCAGCTTGGAACTAGCGGGAGTAGGCACAGATACGCAGTATTTT. Together with reference TRBV5-1 and TRBJ2-3, the CDR3 gives the full variable domain: KAGVTQTPRYLIKTRGQQVTLSCSPISGHRSVSWYQQTPGQGLQFLFEYFSETQRNKGNFPGRFSGRQFSNSRSEMNVSTLELGDSALYLCASSLELAGVGTDTQYFGPGTRLTVL.

The chain is built from TRBV28 and TRBJ2-7, with D perhaps TRBD1 (6 bases). Trimming cost V 0 bases and J 7 bases, with 13 bases left between them. CDR1 is MDHEN and CDR2 is SYDVKM in the germline V gene. The CDR3 length is 14 residues. The CDR3 nucleotides read TGTGCCAGCAGTTTATGGGGGGCCCATGGGGAGCAGTACTTC. It yields the protein CASSLWGAHGEQYF.

The chain combines TRBV28 with TRBJ2-5, with 7 positions matching TRBD2. CDR1 MDHEN and CDR2 SYDVKM come from the germline V gene. Trimming took 9 bases from V and 1 from J; bases not matched to a gene: 2. This CDR3 is built from 12 residues. This chain's CDR3 is CASSSGQETQYF. The CDR3 nucleotides are TGTGCCAGTTCTAGCGGCCAAGAGACCCAGTACTTC. Based on the CDR3 plus reference TRBV28 and TRBJ2-5, the full variable domain is DVKVTQSSRYLVKRTGEKVFLECVQDMDHENMFWYRQDPGLGLRLIYFSYDVKMKEKGDIPEGYSVSREKKERFSLILESASTNQTSMYLCASSSGQETQYFGPGTRLLVL.

The chain employs TRBV29-1 and TRBJ2-3, with D tentatively TRBD1 (5 bases). Deletions cut 3 bases from V and 1 base from J, with 17 bases between. Germline assignment: CDR1 SQVTM and CDR2 ANQGSEA. The CDR3 length is 16 residues. This CDR3 reads CSVDLFGRVGTDTQYF. The CDR3 coding sequence is TGCAGCGTTGATCTCTTTGGCAGGGTAGGCACAGATACGCAGTATTTT.

This chain uses TRBV7-3 with TRBJ2-5; D possibly corresponds to TRBD2 (6 bases). Germline V gene lookup returns CDR1 SGHTA and CDR2 FQGTGA. The V end was cut by 1 base, the J end by 0 bases, with 12 bases between. This CDR3 is built from 16 residues. The CDR3 DNA follows: TGTGCCAGCAGCTTAAACTCTCGGGGGAACCAAGAGACCCAGTACTTC. Its protein is CASSLNSRGNQETQYF.

The chain recombines TRBV6-5 with TRBJ2-3; tentatively, D is TRBD1 (5 bases). Germline values: CDR1 MNHEY, CDR2 SVGAGI. There are 16 residues in the CDR3. V lost 3 bases and J lost 3, with 16 bases in between. CDR3 sequence (DNA): TGTGCCAGCAGTTATACAGGTCCACGAGGAACAGATACGCAGTATTTT. Protein: CASSYTGPRGTDTQYF.

The rearrangement links TRBV5-6 to TRBJ1-5, with a weak D call TRBD1 (5 bases). The V gene lost 3 bases and the J gene lost 3 bases, with 13 bases spanning the gap. Germline values: CDR1 SGHDT, CDR2 YYEEEE. The CDR3 has 15 amino acids. The DNA for the CDR3 is TGTGCCAGCAGCTGGGGCCAAGGGTCCAATCAGCCCCAGCATTTT. Translated: CASSWGQGSNQPQHF.

This sequence joins TRBV18 and TRBJ2-7, with D tentatively TRBD1 (6 bases). The CDR3 has 14 amino acids. V dropped 5 bases and J dropped 1 base, with 12 bases sitting between them. Germline CDR1 KGHSH, CDR2 LQKENI. CDR3 in amino acids: CASSDPGHSYEQYF. CDR3 nucleotide sequence: TGTGCCAGCTCAGACCCGGGACATTCCTACGAGCAGTACTTC.

The chain carries TRBV6-5 and TRBJ1-1; D might be TRBD1 (6 bases). Germline CDR1 reads MNHEY; CDR2 reads SVGAGI. The CDR3 runs to 13 residues. Trimming stripped 7 bases from V and 1 base from J, with 10 bases between. CDR3 in DNA: TGTGCCAGCACCGAGACAGGGAACACTGAAGCTTTCTTT. This codes for CASTETGNTEAFF.

This clone was counted a single time. The chain carries TRBV29-1 and TRBJ1-1, with D unresolved. Looked up from germline, CDR1 is SQVTM and CDR2 is ANQGSEA. The V end was cut by 3 bases, the J end by 5 bases, with 13 bases between. The CDR3 runs 13 residues. CDR3 DNA: TGCAGCGTTGAGTTTACCGTGTGGACTGAAGCTTTCTTT. Translation gives CSVEFTVWTEAFF.

This chain links TRBV21-1 with TRBJ2-7; the D call in the table, TRBD1, was not verified against the DNA. TRBV21-1 is deemed a pseudogene. The CDR3 sequence is 14 residues long. CDR3 sequence: CASSKLQGRYEQYF. The CDR3 nucleotides read TGTGCCAGCAGCAAATTGCAGGGCCGCTACGAGCAGTACTTC.

V gene TRBV7-9 combines with J gene TRBJ1-2, with 8 bases aligning to TRBD1. The CDR3 length is 14 residues. The V and J ends lost 5 bases and 4 bases, in that order; junction bases with no gene match: 6. Germline CDR1 SEHNR, CDR2 FQNEAQ (reference sequence). CDR3 DNA sequence: TGTGCCAGCAGCCAAACAGGGGGTCTCTATGGCTACACCTTC. Translation gives CASSQTGGLYGYTF.

The chain has TRBV14 and TRBJ1-2; D call uncertain. Trimming took off 1 base at V and 6 bases at J, with 15 bases between the two ends. Germline CDR1 SGHDN, CDR2 FVKESK. The CDR3 is 15 amino acids. CDR3 amino acids: CASSQGSLRRNGYTF. CDR3 in DNA: TGTGCCAGCAGCCAAGGATCCCTTAGGAGGAATGGCTACACCTTC.

The chain couples TRBV9 to TRBJ2-7; the match to TRBD1 covers 7 bases. The CDR3 length is 14 residues. Losses at the gene ends were 2 bases for V and 3 bases for J; bases not matched to a gene: 5. Germline-derived CDR1 and CDR2 are SGDLS and YYNGEE. The CDR3 here is CASSVGTANYEQYF. The CDR3 DNA is TGTGCCAGCAGCGTCGGGACAGCGAACTACGAGCAGTACTTC.

The chain combines TRBV5-1 with TRBJ2-7; TRBD2 matches at 14 bases. The CDR3 loop spans 17 amino acids. Per germline, CDR1 SGHRS and CDR2 YFSETQ. After removal of 3 bases from V and 3 bases from J, the junction contained 8 bases not matched to a gene. Here the CDR3 DNA reads TGCGCCAGCAGCTATGGGACTAGCGGGAGTTGGAGCTACGAGCAGTACTTC. This codes for CASSYGTSGSWSYEQYF.

This clone turned up a few times. V and J are TRBV10-1 and TRBJ2-7; D is unresolved. CDR3 length: 15 amino acids. Germline V lookup: CDR1 WNHNN, CDR2 SYGVQD (reference sequence). Trimming removed 8 bases at V and 3 bases at J, with 20 bases between. The CDR3 loop is CASGPPPGPYYEQYF. The CDR3 bases are TGCGCCAGCGGTCCCCCTCCCGGGCCTTACTACGAGCAGTACTTC.

The V call is TRBV2, the J call TRBJ2-1, with D maybe TRBD2 (6 bases). Looked up from germline, CDR1 is SNHLY and CDR2 is FYNNEI. The CDR3 spans 11 residues. Trimming removed 2 bases at V and 13 bases at J, with 9 bases between. CDR3 protein: CASSERGFQFF. DNA of the CDR3: TGTGCCAGCAGTGAACGGGGGTTTCAGTTCTTC.

This clone appeared once. The genes are TRBV2 and TRBJ2-7; D perhaps matches TRBD2 (5 bases). The CDR3 runs 13 residues. The germline gives CDR1 SNHLY, CDR2 FYNNEI. Trimming took 4 bases from V and 3 from J, leaving 10 bases between them. This CDR3 reads CASSAEVNYEQYF. The CDR3 nucleotides read TGTGCCAGCAGTGCGGAGGTTAACTACGAGCAGTACTTC.

The V call is TRBV28, the J call TRBJ2-3; 12 bases are shared with TRBD2. CDR3 size: 18 residues. Germline lookup yields CDR1 MDHEN and CDR2 SYDVKM. J was trimmed by 9 bases and V by 1 base; bases with no gene match: 14. CDR3 sequence (DNA): TGTGCCAGCAGTTTATCGACAGGGACTAGCGGGTCCCGGGGGACGCAGTATTTT. As protein: CASSLSTGTSGSRGTQYF.

The CDR3 nucleotides are TGCGCCAGCAGCTCGGAGGGGGCCTCGATGAACACTGAAGCTTTCTTT. Amino acids: CASSSEGASMNTEAFF. The rearrangement uses TRBV5-1 and TRBJ1-1; 7 bases align to TRBD1. The CDR3 is made up of 16 amino acids. V gave up 3 bases and J gave up 0 bases; unmatched junction bases: 8. Per the germline V gene, CDR1 is SGHRS and CDR2 is YFSETQ.

This clone is a singleton in its sample. The chain recombines TRBV5-1 with TRBJ2-1, with a weak D call TRBD1 (6 bases). The CDR3 has 16 amino acids. Germline values: CDR1 SGHRS, CDR2 YFSETQ. Trimming pared 0 bases from V and 7 bases from J, leaving 17 bases between. The DNA for the CDR3 is TGCGCCAGCAGCTTGGCAGGGGTGTACCCAGAAAATGAGCAGTTCTTC. Its translation is CASSLAGVYPENEQFF.

In nucleotides, the CDR3 is TGTGCCAGCTCCCGCGGGGAAATGGGGGATTCACCCCTCCACTTT. Its protein product is CASSRGEMGDSPLHF. The chain employs TRBV6-1 and TRBJ1-6; TRBD1 might be the D (5 bases). CDR1 is MNHNS, CDR2 SASEGT, per germline. The V and J ends lost 8 bases and 8 bases respectively, with 19 bases between them. This CDR3 has 15 amino acids.

The sample holds one count of this clone. This is likely a read error, given that the CDR3 carries no conserved phenylalanine or tryptophan at its end. No DNA is shown, since the ends of the CDR3 on it are uncertain; the CDR3 is the one TCRdb lists. The J gene is TRBJ2-4, the V gene TRBV6-1; the table gives TRBD1 as D, unverified against the DNA. The CDR3 spans 12 amino acids, including both terminal residues. CDR1 MNHNS and CDR2 SASEGT come from the germline V gene. This CDR3 reads CASSRTLGETGL.